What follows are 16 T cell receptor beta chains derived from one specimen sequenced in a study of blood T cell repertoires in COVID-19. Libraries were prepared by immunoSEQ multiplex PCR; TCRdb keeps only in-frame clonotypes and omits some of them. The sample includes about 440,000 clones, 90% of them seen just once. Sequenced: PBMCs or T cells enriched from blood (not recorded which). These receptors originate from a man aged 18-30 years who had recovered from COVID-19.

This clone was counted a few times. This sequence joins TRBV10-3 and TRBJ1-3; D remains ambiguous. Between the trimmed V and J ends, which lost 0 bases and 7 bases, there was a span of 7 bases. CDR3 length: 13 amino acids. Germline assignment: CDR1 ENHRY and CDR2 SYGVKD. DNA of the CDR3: TGTGCCATCAGTGAGTCAGCCGGGAACACCATATATTTT. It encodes CAISESAGNTIYF.

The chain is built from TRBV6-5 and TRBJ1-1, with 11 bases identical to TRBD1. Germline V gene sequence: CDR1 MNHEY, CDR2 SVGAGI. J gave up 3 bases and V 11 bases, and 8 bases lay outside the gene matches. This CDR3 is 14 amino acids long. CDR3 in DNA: TGTGCCGGCGAGTTGGGACAGGGGGACACTGAAGCTTTCTTT. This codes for CAGELGQGDTEAFF.

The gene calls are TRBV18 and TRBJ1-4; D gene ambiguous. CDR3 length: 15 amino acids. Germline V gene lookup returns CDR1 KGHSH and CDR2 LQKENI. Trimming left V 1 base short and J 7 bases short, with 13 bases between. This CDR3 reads CASSPLTGGSEKLFF. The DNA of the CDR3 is TGTGCCAGCTCACCACTTACCGGAGGGAGTGAAAAACTGTTTTTT.

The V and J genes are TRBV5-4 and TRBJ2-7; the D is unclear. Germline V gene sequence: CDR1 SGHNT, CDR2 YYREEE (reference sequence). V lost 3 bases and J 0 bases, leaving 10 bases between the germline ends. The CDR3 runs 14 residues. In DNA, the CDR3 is TGTGCCAGCAGCTCGCTACCGAGCTCCTACGAGCAGTACTTC. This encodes CASSSLPSSYEQYF.

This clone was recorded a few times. The DNA of the CDR3 is TGCGCCAGCAGCTTGGAGGGGGAGTGGAGGGAGCTGTTTTTT. Residues: CASSLEGEWRELFF. The V gene is TRBV5-1, the J gene TRBJ2-2, with a possible D match to TRBD1 (6 bases). CDR3 length: 14 amino acids. Germline loops: CDR1 SGHRS, CDR2 YFSETQ. The ends were cut back, 0 bases at V and 9 bases at J, with 12 bases in the middle.

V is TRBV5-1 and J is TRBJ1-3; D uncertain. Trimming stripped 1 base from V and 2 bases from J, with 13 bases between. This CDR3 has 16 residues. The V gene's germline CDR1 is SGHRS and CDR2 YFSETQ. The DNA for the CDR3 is TGCGCCAGCAGCTTGTCAGGACGGGAACCTGGAAACACCATATATTTT. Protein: CASSLSGREPGNTIYF.

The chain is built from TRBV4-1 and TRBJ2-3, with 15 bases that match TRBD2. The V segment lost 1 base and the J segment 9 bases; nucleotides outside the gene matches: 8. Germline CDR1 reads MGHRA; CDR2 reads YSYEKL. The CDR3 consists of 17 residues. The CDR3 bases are TGCGCCAGCAGCCAAGGGCGGACTAGCGGGGGGGGGAGAACGCAGTATTTT. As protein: CASSQGRTSGGGRTQYF.

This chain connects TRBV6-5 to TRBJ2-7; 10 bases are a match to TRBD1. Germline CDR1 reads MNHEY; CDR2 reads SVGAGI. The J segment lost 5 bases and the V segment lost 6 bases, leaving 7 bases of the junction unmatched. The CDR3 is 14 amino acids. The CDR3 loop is CASSSGQGHDEQYF. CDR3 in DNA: TGTGCCAGCAGCTCGGGACAGGGGCACGACGAGCAGTACTTC.

CDR3 amino acids: CASSLGRDRYGYTF. The CDR3 DNA sequence: TGTGCCAGCAGCTTAGGACGGGATCGTTATGGCTACACCTTC. V gene TRBV7-2 combines with J gene TRBJ1-2; the D is unclear. The CDR3 contains 14 residues. Germline values: CDR1 SGHTA, CDR2 FQGNSA. V shed 1 base and J shed 5 bases, with 11 bases lying between them.

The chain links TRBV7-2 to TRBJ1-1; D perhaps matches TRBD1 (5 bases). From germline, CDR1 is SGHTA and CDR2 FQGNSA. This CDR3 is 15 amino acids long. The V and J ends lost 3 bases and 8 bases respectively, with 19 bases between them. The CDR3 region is CASSFPTRGSREAFF. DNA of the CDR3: TGTGCCAGCAGCTTTCCTACAAGGGGCTCTCGGGAAGCTTTCTTT.

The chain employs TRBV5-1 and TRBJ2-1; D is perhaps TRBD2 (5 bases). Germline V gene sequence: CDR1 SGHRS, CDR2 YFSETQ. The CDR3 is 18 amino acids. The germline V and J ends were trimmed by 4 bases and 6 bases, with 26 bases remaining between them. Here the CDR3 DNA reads TGCGCCAGCAGCCCGGTCGGCGGGCGCGAAACCGTAGGCAATGAGCAGTTCTTC. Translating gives CASSPVGGRETVGNEQFF.

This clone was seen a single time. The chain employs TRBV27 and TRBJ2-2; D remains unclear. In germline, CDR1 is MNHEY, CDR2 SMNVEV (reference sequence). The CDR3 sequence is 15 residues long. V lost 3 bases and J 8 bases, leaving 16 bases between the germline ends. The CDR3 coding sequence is TGTGCCAGCAGTTTGGCCACCTCTGCGGCGGGGGAGCTGTTTTTT. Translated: CASSLATSAAGELFF.

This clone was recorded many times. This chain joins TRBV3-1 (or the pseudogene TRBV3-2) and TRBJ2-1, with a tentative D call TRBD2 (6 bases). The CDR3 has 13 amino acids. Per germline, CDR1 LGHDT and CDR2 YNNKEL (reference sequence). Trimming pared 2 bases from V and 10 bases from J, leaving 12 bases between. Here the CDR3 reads CASSQIRAGEQFF. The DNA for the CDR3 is TGTGCCAGCAGCCAAATTAGGGCGGGAGAGCAGTTCTTC.

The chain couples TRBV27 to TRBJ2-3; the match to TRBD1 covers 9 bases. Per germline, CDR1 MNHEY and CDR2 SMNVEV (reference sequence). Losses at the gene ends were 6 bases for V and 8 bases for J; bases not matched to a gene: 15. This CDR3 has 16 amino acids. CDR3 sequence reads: CASSPIWGQGAGTQYF. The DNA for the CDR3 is TGTGCCAGCAGCCCTATTTGGGGACAGGGCGCAGGTACGCAGTATTTT.

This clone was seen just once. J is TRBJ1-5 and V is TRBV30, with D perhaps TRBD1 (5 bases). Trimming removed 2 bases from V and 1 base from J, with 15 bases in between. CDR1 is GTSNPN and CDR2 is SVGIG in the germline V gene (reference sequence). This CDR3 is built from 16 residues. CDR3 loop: CAWSSRQGISNQPQHF. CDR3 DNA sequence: TGTGCCTGGAGTTCCCGGCAGGGTATCAGCAATCAGCCCCAGCATTTT.

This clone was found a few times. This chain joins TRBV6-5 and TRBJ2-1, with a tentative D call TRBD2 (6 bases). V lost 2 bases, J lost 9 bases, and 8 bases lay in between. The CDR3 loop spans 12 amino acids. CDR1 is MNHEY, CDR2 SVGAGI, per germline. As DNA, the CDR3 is TGTGCCAGCAGTTACGTGGGGGGTGAGCAGTTCTTC. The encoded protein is CASSYVGGEQFF.